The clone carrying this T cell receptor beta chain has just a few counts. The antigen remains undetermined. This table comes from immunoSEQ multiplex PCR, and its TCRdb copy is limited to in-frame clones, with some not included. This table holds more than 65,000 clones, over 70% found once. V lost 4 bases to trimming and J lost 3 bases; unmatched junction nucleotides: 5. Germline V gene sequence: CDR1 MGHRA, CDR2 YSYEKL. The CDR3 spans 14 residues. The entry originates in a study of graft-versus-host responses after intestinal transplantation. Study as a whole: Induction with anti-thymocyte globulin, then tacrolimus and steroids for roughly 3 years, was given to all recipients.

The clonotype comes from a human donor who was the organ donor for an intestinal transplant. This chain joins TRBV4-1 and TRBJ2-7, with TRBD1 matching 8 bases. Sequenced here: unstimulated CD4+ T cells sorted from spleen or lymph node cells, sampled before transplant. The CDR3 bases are TGCGCCAGCAGCCGGGGGACAGGAAGCTACGAGCAGTACGTC. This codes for CASSRGTGSYEQYV.